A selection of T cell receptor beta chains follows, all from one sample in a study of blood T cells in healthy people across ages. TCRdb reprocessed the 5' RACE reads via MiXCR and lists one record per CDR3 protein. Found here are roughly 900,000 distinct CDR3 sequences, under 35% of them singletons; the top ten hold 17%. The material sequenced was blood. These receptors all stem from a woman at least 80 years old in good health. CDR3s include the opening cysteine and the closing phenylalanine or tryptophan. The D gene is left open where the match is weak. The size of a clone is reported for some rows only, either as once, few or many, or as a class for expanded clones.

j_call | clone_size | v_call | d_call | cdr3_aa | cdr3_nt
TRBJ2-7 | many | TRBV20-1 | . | CSASQGSWEQYF | TGCAGTGCTAGCCAGGGTTCATGGGAGCAGTACTTC
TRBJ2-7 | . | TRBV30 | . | CAWSLRGARYEQYF | TGTGCCTGGAGCTTGAGGGGGGCCAGGTACGAGCAGTACTTC
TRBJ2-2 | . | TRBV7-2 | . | CASRAMNTGELFF | TGTGCCAGCAGGGCCATGAACACCGGGGAGCTGTTTTTT
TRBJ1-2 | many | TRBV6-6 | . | CASRQQAWDGYTF | TGTGCCAGCAGGCAACAGGCTTGGGATGGCTACACCTTC
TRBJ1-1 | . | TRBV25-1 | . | CASSESTGNTEAFF | TGTGCCAGCAGTGAATCAACAGGGAACACTGAAGCTTTCTTT
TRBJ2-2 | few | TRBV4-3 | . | CASSHGGRDTGELFF | TGCGCCAGCAGCCACGGGGGGCGGGACACCGGGGAGCTGTTTTTT
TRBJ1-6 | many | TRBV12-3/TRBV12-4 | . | CATALQVNSYNSPLHF | TGTGCCACCGCACTCCAGGTTAACTCCTATAATTCACCCCTCCACTTT
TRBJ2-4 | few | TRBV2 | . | CASSVSPGGEQYF | TGTGCCAGCAGTGTCTCTCCCGGGGGAGAGCAGTACTTC
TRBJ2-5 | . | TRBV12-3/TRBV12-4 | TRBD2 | CASSPLAGEWETQYF | TGTGCCAGCAGTCCCCTAGCGGGAGAATGGGAGACCCAGTACTTC
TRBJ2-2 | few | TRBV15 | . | CATRKGQTANTGELFF | TGTGCCACCAGAAAAGGACAGACAGCGAACACCGGGGAGCTGTTTTTT
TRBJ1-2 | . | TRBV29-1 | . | CSVGLESAYGYTF | TGCAGCGTAGGTCTCGAATCCGCCTATGGCTACACCTTC
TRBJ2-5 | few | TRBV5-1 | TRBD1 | CASSLDGQGAHEQYF | TGCGCCAGCAGCTTGGACGGACAGGGGGCTCATGAGCAGTACTTC
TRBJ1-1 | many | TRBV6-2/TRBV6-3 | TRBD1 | CASSSTGVAGTEAFF | TGTGCCAGCAGTTCCACAGGGGTGGCAGGCACTGAAGCTTTCTTT
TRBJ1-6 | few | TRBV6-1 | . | CASSDRTAGSSPLHF | TGTGCCAGCAGTGATAGGACGGCGGGGAGCTCACCCCTCCACTTT
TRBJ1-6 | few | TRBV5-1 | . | CASSLRAADESPLHF | TGCGCCAGCAGCTTGAGGGCCGCCGACGAATCACCCCTCCACTTT
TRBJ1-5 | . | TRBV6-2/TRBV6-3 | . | CASSYASPGWSNQPQHF | TGTGCCAGCAGTTACGCTAGTCCAGGGTGGTCTAATCAGCCCCAGCATTTT
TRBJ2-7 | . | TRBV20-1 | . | CSATPGQSYEQYF | TGCAGTGCTACCCCTGGACAGAGCTACGAGCAGTACTTC
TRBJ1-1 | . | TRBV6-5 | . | CASSSRRVLYAEAFF | TGTGCCAGCAGTTCCCGAAGGGTTCTATACGCTGAAGCTTTCTTT
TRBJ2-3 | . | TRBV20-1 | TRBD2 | CSARDRRLAGADTQYF | TGCAGTGCTAGAGATCGAAGACTAGCGGGAGCAGATACGCAGTATTTT
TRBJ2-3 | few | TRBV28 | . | CAGSSPGTASTDTQYF | TGTGCCGGCAGTTCGCCCGGGACGGCTAGCACAGATACGCAGTATTTT
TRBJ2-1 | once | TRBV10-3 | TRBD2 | CAIREAGEVNEQFF | TGTGCCATCAGGGAGGCGGGGGAGGTCAATGAGCAGTTCTTC
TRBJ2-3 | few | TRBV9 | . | CASSPRGVPIRGDTQYF | TGTGCCAGCAGCCCTCGTGGAGTGCCCATACGGGGAGATACGCAGTATTTT
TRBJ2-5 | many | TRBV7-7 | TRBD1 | CASSLNGQGDQETQYF | TGTGCCAGCAGCTTAAACGGACAGGGTGACCAAGAGACCCAGTACTTC
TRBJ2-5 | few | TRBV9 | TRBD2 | CASSFSGGADNEQYF | TGTGCCAGCAGCTTTAGCGGGGGGGCAGACAATGAGCAGTACTTC
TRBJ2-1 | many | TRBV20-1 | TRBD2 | CSARDLDRQKGTSGGPYNEQFF | TGCAGTGCTAGAGATCTCGACCGACAGAAAGGGACTAGCGGGGGCCCCTACAATGAGCAGTTCTTC
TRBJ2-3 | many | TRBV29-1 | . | CSVEGPPGPSESTDTQYF | TGCAGCGTTGAAGGTCCCCCGGGACCTTCAGAGAGCACAGATACGCAGTATTTT
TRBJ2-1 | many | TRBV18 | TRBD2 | CASSPLGTSGVGSYNEQFF | TGTGCCAGCTCACCACTCGGAACTAGCGGGGTTGGCTCCTACAATGAGCAGTTCTTC
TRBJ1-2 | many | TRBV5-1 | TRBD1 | CASSPGGDSGYTF | TGCGCCAGCAGCCCAGGGGGCGACTCTGGCTACACCTTC
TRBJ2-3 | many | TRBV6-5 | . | CASSYSNSRWTVRSGDTQYF | TGTGCCAGCAGTTACTCGAATTCGCGCTGGACTGTTAGATCCGGAGATACGCAGTATTTT
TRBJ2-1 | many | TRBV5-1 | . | CASSLSRASVSQFSSYNEQFF | TGCGCCAGCAGCTTGAGTAGGGCTTCGGTCAGCCAATTTAGCTCCTACAATGAGCAGTTCTTC
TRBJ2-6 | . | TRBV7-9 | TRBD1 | CASSFVTGGIAGANVLTF | TGTGCCAGCAGCTTTGTGACAGGGGGCATCGCTGGGGCCAACGTCCTGACTTTC
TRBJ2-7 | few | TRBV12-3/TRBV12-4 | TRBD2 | CASSLGLVVGSLEQYF | TGTGCCAGCAGTTTGGGACTAGTAGTGGGATCTCTCGAGCAGTACTTC
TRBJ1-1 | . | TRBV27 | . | CASSLSFGGRTEAFF | TGTGCCAGCAGTTTATCGTTTGGGGGACGGACTGAAGCTTTCTTT
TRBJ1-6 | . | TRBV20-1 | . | CSAQRGGSIPYNSPLHF | TGCAGTGCTCAGAGGGGGGGCAGTATCCCCTATAATTCACCCCTCCACTTT
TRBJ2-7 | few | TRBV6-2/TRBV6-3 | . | CASSRRAYTCEQYF | TGTGCCAGCAGTCGCAGGGCTTACACCTGCGAGCAGTACTTC
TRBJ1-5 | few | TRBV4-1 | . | CASSQETYSNQPQHF | TGCGCCAGCAGCCAAGAGACCTATAGCAATCAGCCCCAGCATTTT
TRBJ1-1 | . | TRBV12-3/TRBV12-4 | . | CASSPYQRNTEAFF | TGTGCCAGCAGCCCGTACCAGCGAAACACTGAAGCTTTCTTT
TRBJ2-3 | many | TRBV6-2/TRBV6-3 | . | CASSQLTSPGADTQYF | TGTGCCAGCAGTCAACTGACTAGTCCCGGCGCAGATACGCAGTATTTT
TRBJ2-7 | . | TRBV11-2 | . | CASSLDLKAVSNEQYF | TGTGCCAGCAGCTTAGATCTTAAGGCCGTTAGCAACGAGCAGTACTTC
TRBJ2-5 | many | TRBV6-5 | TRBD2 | CASSYANGLAGRETQYF | TGTGCCAGCAGTTACGCAAACGGACTAGCGGGGCGAGAGACCCAGTACTTC
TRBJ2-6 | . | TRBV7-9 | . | CASSPMTGLNSGANVLTF | TGTGCCAGCAGCCCAATGACAGGCTTAAACTCTGGGGCCAACGTCCTGACTTTC